Below are 18 T cell receptor beta chains sequenced from a single sample in a study of cytomegalovirus exposure and HLA in healthy donors. The PCR employed 60 Vbeta primers together with 13 Jbeta primers. Some clones are missing from TCRdb's copy, which holds only in-frame ones; the method was immunoSEQ multiplex PCR. The sample shows roughly 100,000 clones, roughly 80% of them seen only once. Sequencing input: PBMCs. The receptors here all came from a man in his forties in good health and CMV-seronegative.

V and J are TRBV19 and TRBJ1-1, with D perhaps TRBD1 (5 bases). CDR1 is LNHDA and CDR2 is SQIVND in the germline V gene (reference sequence). V dropped 6 bases and J dropped 1 base, with 15 bases sitting between them. This CDR3 has 15 residues. The CDR3 bases are TGTGCCAGTAGGGACAACGACCCTTGGAACACTGAAGCTTTCTTT. Encoded protein: CASRDNDPWNTEAFF.

The CDR3 coding sequence is TGTGCCAGCAGTGGGAGGACAGGGATAAACTATGGCTACACCTTC. The encoded protein is CASSGRTGINYGYTF. The J gene is TRBJ1-2, the V gene TRBV25-1; 8 bases line up with TRBD1. The germline V gene encodes CDR1 MGHDK and CDR2 SYGVNS. J lost 2 bases, V lost 4 bases, and 6 bases had no gene match. The CDR3 covers 15 residues.

The V gene is TRBV29-1, the J gene TRBJ1-2; D remains unclear. Trimming shortened V by 4 bases and J by 0 bases, and 9 bases separated the two germline ends. The CDR3 has 13 amino acids. Germline V lookup: CDR1 SQVTM, CDR2 ANQGSEA. The CDR3 nucleotides read TGCAGCGTTGGAATAGAAACTAACTATGGCTACACCTTC. It translates to CSVGIETNYGYTF.

This clone showed up just a few times. J is TRBJ2-3 and V is TRBV29-1; D gene ambiguous. This CDR3 is 13 amino acids long. Looked up from germline, CDR1 is SQVTM and CDR2 is ANQGSEA. The V end lost 2 bases, the J end lost 1 base, and 7 bases lay between the germline ends. Here the CDR3 reads CSVELIGTDTQYF. The CDR3 nucleotides are TGCAGCGTTGAACTTATCGGCACAGATACGCAGTATTTT.

This chain links TRBV11-2 with TRBJ2-7, with TRBD1 matching 8 bases. The CDR3 contains 15 residues. Germline V lookup: CDR1 SGHAT, CDR2 FQNNGV. Losses at the gene ends were 5 bases for V and 5 bases for J; bases not matched to a gene: 11. CDR3 region: CASSPLDRVFHEQYF. As DNA, the CDR3 is TGTGCCAGCAGCCCGTTGGACAGGGTCTTCCACGAGCAGTACTTC.

The J gene is TRBJ1-2, the V gene TRBV18; possibly TRBD1 for D (6 bases). Trimming took 2 bases from V and 2 from J, leaving 9 bases between them. Germline V gene sequence: CDR1 KGHSH, CDR2 LQKENI. The CDR3 consists of 14 residues. The CDR3 reads CASSPGGRNYGYTF. CDR3 nucleotides: TGTGCCAGCTCACCAGGGGGCAGGAACTATGGCTACACCTTC. Filled out from reference TRBV18 and TRBJ1-2, the complete variable domain reads NAGVMQNPRHLVRRRGQEARLRCSPMKGHSHVYWYRQLPEEGLKFMVYLQKENIIDESGMPKERFSAEFPKEGPSILRIQQVVRGDSAAYFCASSPGGRNYGYTFGSGTRLTVV.

The chain employs TRBV10-3 and TRBJ2-4; D remains unclear. The CDR3 has 16 residues. Between the trimmed V and J ends, which lost 0 bases and 6 bases, there was a span of 15 bases. The germline V gene has CDR1 ENHRY and CDR2 SYGVKD. The CDR3 region is CAISESGFLSGNIQYF. The CDR3 DNA reads TGTGCCATCAGTGAGTCTGGCTTTTTAAGTGGAAACATTCAGTACTTC.

As regards this clone: A junction boundary mismatches the germline segment, possibly from a read error. This chain uses TRBV7-7 with TRBJ2-5; perhaps TRBD2 as D (7 bases). The CDR3 covers 14 residues. From germline, CDR1 is SSHAT and CDR2 FNYEAQ (reference sequence). CDR3 sequence (DNA): TGTGCTAGCAGCTTAGGGGGGGGCTCAGAGACCCAGTACTTC. Translation: CASSLGGGSETQYF. Filled out from reference TRBV7-7 and TRBJ2-5, the complete variable domain reads GAGVSQSPRYKVTKRGQDVTLRCDPISSHATLYWYQQALGQGPEFLTYFNYEAQPDKSGLPSDRFSAERPEGSISTLTIQRTEQRDSAMYRCASSLGGGSETQYFGPGTRLLVL.

This clone is a singleton in its sample. The V and J genes are TRBV7-9 and TRBJ1-2, with 7 bases lining up with TRBD1. This CDR3 comprises 15 residues. The V and J ends lost 0 bases and 6 bases, in that order; junction bases with no gene match: 7. The V gene's germline CDR1 is SEHNR and CDR2 FQNEAQ (reference sequence). Here the CDR3 DNA reads TGTGCCAGCAGCTTAGCCGGGACAGAGAGAAATGGCTACACCTTC. The encoded protein is CASSLAGTERNGYTF.

The CDR3 protein is CASSLGLGGGWETDTQYF. In DNA, the CDR3 is TGTGCCAGCAGCTTAGGTTTAGGCGGAGGGTGGGAGACAGATACGCAGTATTTT. The chain uses TRBV7-2 and TRBJ2-3; D perhaps matches TRBD2 (6 bases). The CDR3 runs 18 residues. In germline, CDR1 is SGHTA, CDR2 FQGNSA. V gave up 1 base and J gave up 3 bases, with 20 bases separating them.

The J gene is TRBJ2-3, the V gene TRBV4-3, with a tentative D call TRBD2 (7 bases). The CDR3 runs 17 residues. CDR1 and CDR2 from the germline V gene are LGHNA and YSLEER. The V end lost 0 bases, the J end lost 2 bases, and 15 bases lay between the germline ends. The CDR3 is CASSQDPAGATTDTQYF. The CDR3 DNA reads as TGCGCCAGCAGCCAAGATCCCGCGGGGGCAACCACAGATACGCAGTATTTT.

The gene calls are TRBV2 and TRBJ1-6; no clear D gene. Trimming took 8 bases from V and 7 from J, leaving 12 bases between them. CDR3 length: 13 residues. Germline assignment: CDR1 SNHLY and CDR2 FYNNEI. CDR3 sequence reads: CASARGTNSPLHF. The CDR3 DNA reads TGTGCCAGCGCTCGGGGTACGAATTCACCCCTCCACTTT.

This chain uses TRBV19 with TRBJ2-7; TRBD1 matches 10 bases. V lost 5 bases and J lost 6; bases outside the gene matches: 10. There are 15 residues in the CDR3. From germline, CDR1 is LNHDA and CDR2 SQIVND (reference sequence). CDR3 sequence reads: CASSRPGQGIAEQYF. Here the CDR3 DNA reads TGTGCCAGTAGTCGCCCGGGACAGGGGATCGCCGAGCAGTACTTC.

The table lists this clone with a few counts. The chain couples TRBV2 to TRBJ2-7; 10 bases are a match to TRBD2. Per germline, CDR1 SNHLY and CDR2 FYNNEI. The CDR3 is made up of 15 amino acids. The V segment lost 3 bases and the J segment 2 bases; nucleotides outside the gene matches: 4. CDR3 amino acids: CASSDTGLAAYEQYF. For the CDR3, the DNA is TGTGCCAGCAGTGACACCGGACTAGCGGCCTACGAGCAGTACTTC.

The chain recombines TRBV9 with TRBJ1-1, with 8 bases that match TRBD1. Germline V gives CDR1 SGDLS, CDR2 YYNGEE. The J segment lost 5 bases and the V segment lost 5 bases, leaving 20 bases of the junction unmatched. The length of the CDR3 is 18 residues. The CDR3 coding sequence is TGTGCCAGCAGACCACCATCAAGCAGGGGGCTGTGGGATACTGAAGCTTTCTTT. Residues: CASRPPSSRGLWDTEAFF. The full variable domain, completed using reference TRBV9 and TRBJ1-1, is DSGVTQTPKHLITATGQRVTLRCSPRSGDLSVYWYQQSLDQGLQFLIQYYNGEERAKGNILERFSAQQFPDLHSELNLSSLELGDSALYFCASRPPSSRGLWDTEAFFGQGTRLTVV.

The chain employs TRBV9 and TRBJ1-4; 8 positions match TRBD1. The CDR3 is 14 residues long. Germline V gives CDR1 SGDLS, CDR2 YYNGEE. Trimming removed 3 bases from V and 8 bases from J; junction bases left unmatched: 6. The CDR3 here is CASSAGQGGEKLFF. DNA for the CDR3: TGTGCCAGCAGCGCCGGACAGGGTGGGGAAAAACTGTTTTTT.

In its sample, this clone was seen a few times. This chain joins TRBV11-3 and TRBJ2-2; 8 bases are shared with TRBD2. Trimming took 2 bases from V and 7 from J; bases not matched to a gene: 3. The CDR3 covers 14 residues. Germline CDR1 SGHNT, CDR2 YENEEA. This CDR3 reads CASSLTRGGGELFF. CDR3 DNA: TGTGCCAGCAGCTTAACCCGGGGGGGCGGGGAGCTGTTTTTT.

This chain connects TRBV18 to TRBJ1-4; D gene ambiguous. The CDR3 extends over 13 amino acids. Per germline, CDR1 KGHSH and CDR2 LQKENI. The germline V and J ends were trimmed by 6 bases and 0 bases, with 5 bases remaining between them. CDR3 DNA: TGTGCCAGCTCTTCAGCAACTAATGAAAAACTGTTTTTT. It specifies CASSSATNEKLFF.